This T cell receptor beta chain was identified during a study of blood T cell repertoires in COVID-19. Study overall: Spain, Italy and the United States supplied samples that represented acute and convalescent COVID-19. PBMCs, B-cell-depleted T cells, or T cells provided the cDNA or gDNA that made up the material.

Patients in Seattle were enrolled during active infection, then followed longitudinally. CDR3 length: 14 amino acids. Germline V gene data show CDR1 as SNHLY and CDR2 as FYNNEI. V lost 3 bases and J 1 base, leaving 10 bases between the germline ends. As handled by the study authors: Nucleated cell number was recorded as an estimate derived from reference gene primer amplification. TCRdb's table, derived via immunoSEQ multiplex PCR, lists solely in-frame clones and lacks some. D and trimming were read from the DNA, whereas the V and J calls and clone size are those reported in that table. The table includes some 320,000 clones, around 92% detected once.

This chain uses TRBV2 with TRBJ2-7; D remains unclear. The source material was peripheral blood. This receptor was obtained from a woman younger than 45 with COVID-19, enrolled during active disease. In nucleotides, the CDR3 is TGTGCCAGCAGTGACCGTGCGGATTCCTACGAGCAGTACTTC. This codes for CASSDRADSYEQYF.